The 3 T cell receptor beta chains listed next were all sequenced from one sample in a study of low-dose radiotherapy and immunotherapy resistance in tumors. TRAV- and TRBV-specific primers primed first-strand cDNA, covering alpha and beta chains. For amplifying TCRs, the PCR ran for roughly 20 cycles with Phusion, which was used together with a constant-region primer and the adapter on the V primers. TCRdb called the reads again in MiXCR, with one record for every CDR3 protein. The sample holds 10,000 to 15,000 distinct CDR3 sequences; 60% are singletons and the top ten take roughly 8%. These receptors all stem from a human donor with advanced metastatic prostate, ovarian, gallbladder or colorectal cancer (not recorded which). This table probably holds off-target reads from a library built for another chain.

Within the sample, this clonotype is medium-sized (0.01 to 0.1%). This rearrangement joins TRBV5-1 to TRBJ2-1; D possibly corresponds to TRBD2 (5 bases). V lost 5 bases, J lost 0 bases, and 12 bases lay in between. Germline loops: CDR1 SGHRS, CDR2 YFSETQ. This CDR3 has 15 amino acids. Here the CDR3 reads CASRAEVFSYNEQFF. As DNA, the CDR3 is TGCGCCAGCAGGGCGGAGGTTTTCTCCTACAATGAGCAGTTCTTC.

The gene calls are TRBV18 and TRBJ1-1; D unresolved. Germline V CDR1 and CDR2: KGHSH, LQKENI. CDR3 size: 13 residues. The germline V and J ends were trimmed by 1 base and 2 bases, with 5 bases remaining between them. The CDR3 region is CASSPRKNTEAFF. As DNA, the CDR3 is TGTGCCAGCTCACCACGAAAAAACACTGAAGCTTTCTTT.

The chain employs TRBV4-3 and TRBJ2-1, with unresolved D. CDR3 length: 16 residues. Deletions cut 0 bases from V and 4 bases from J, with 13 bases between. Germline CDR1 and CDR2: LGHNA and YSLEER. DNA for the CDR3: TGCGCCAGCAGCCAAGATTCTTGGTCCGATTACAATGAGCAGTTCTTC. Its translation: CASSQDSWSDYNEQFF.